A single sample is the source of the 22 T cell receptor beta chains below, sequenced in a study of graft-versus-host responses after intestinal transplantation. Here immunoSEQ multiplex PCR was the method, and the copy in TCRdb shows in-frame clones only, minus some. This table holds around 90,000 clones, just under 95% found once. Their cognate antigens are unknown. Specimen: unstimulated CD8+ T cells sorted from spleen or lymph node cells, collected before transplant. All receptors derive from a human donor who was the organ donor for an intestinal transplant.

The chain is built from TRBV19 and TRBJ2-3, with D uncertain. The CDR3 has 14 residues. V was shortened by 2 bases and J by 0 bases, with 6 bases between the two germline ends. Germline-derived CDR1 and CDR2 are LNHDA and SQIVND (reference sequence). The CDR3 region is CASSISTSTDTQYF. DNA for the CDR3: TGTGCCAGTAGTATAAGTACTAGCACAGATACGCAGTATTTT.

This clone was seen only once. V is TRBV28 and J is TRBJ2-1, with 12 bases aligning to TRBD1. Germline V gives CDR1 MDHEN, CDR2 SYDVKM. This CDR3 has 15 amino acids. V lost 0 bases to trimming and J lost 8 bases; unmatched junction nucleotides: 2. The chain's CDR3 is CASSLWGTGGYEQFF. The DNA for the CDR3 is TGTGCCAGCAGTTTATGGGGGACAGGGGGCTATGAGCAGTTCTTC.

The chain has TRBV5-6 and TRBJ2-7; possibly TRBD2 for D (5 bases). Looked up from germline, CDR1 is SGHDT and CDR2 is YYEEEE. V lost 0 bases and J lost 0, with 7 bases in between. The CDR3 runs to 14 residues. The CDR3 sequence is CASSLAAGSYEQYF. The CDR3 bases are TGTGCCAGCAGCTTGGCTGCGGGCTCCTACGAGCAGTACTTC. Full variable domain (remainder filled in from reference TRBV5-6 and TRBJ2-7): DAGVTQSPTHLIKTRGQQVTLRCSPKSGHDTVSWYQQALGQGPQFIFQYYEEEERQRGNFPDRFSGHQFPNYSSELNVNALLLGDSALYLCASSLAAGSYEQYFGPGTRLTVT.

The chain carries TRBV28 and TRBJ2-1, with D perhaps matching TRBD2 (6 bases). V lost 3 bases and J 9 bases, leaving 18 bases between the germline ends. CDR3 length equals 15 residues. The germline V gene encodes CDR1 MDHEN and CDR2 SYDVKM. The CDR3 DNA is TGTGCCAGCAGTTTCGACGGGGAGGAGATGGGTGAGCAGTTCTTC. Protein: CASSFDGEEMGEQFF.

This clone was observed a single time. The gene calls are TRBV6-6 and TRBJ2-1; D possibly corresponds to TRBD1 (5 bases). The CDR3 length is 15 residues. The germline V and J ends were trimmed by 2 bases and 5 bases, with 13 bases remaining between them. Per the germline V gene, CDR1 is MNHNY and CDR2 is SVGAGI (reference sequence). The CDR3 bases are TGTGCCAGCAGTTACGGTCAGGGTGCGAACAATGAGCAGTTCTTC. Protein sequence: CASSYGQGANNEQFF.

The chain joins TRBV30 to TRBJ2-7; TRBD1 might be the D (5 bases). This CDR3 has 14 amino acids. The V gene lost 4 bases and the J gene lost 5 bases, with 18 bases spanning the gap. Germline-derived CDR1 and CDR2 are GTSNPN and SVGIG (reference sequence). The CDR3 here is CAWNIITGLDEQYF. DNA of the CDR3: TGTGCCTGGAATATAATAACAGGCTTGGACGAGCAGTACTTC. Filled out from reference TRBV30 and TRBJ2-7, the complete variable domain reads SQTIHQWPATLVQPVGSPLSLECTVEGTSNPNLYWYRQAAGRGLQLLFYSVGIGQISSEVPQNLSASRPQDRQFILSSKKLLLSDSGFYLCAWNIITGLDEQYFGPGTRLTVT.

This clone was seen only once. The DNA of the CDR3 is TGTGCCAGCAGTTTATCCGGACAGGGGGCTCGTTACGAGCAGTACTTC. This gives the protein CASSLSGQGARYEQYF. J is TRBJ2-7 and V is TRBV27; 11 bases map to TRBD1. V shed 0 bases and J 4 bases; nucleotides not matched to a gene: 5. CDR3 length: 16 amino acids. Germline values: CDR1 MNHEY, CDR2 SMNVEV (reference sequence).

The V and J genes are TRBV27 and TRBJ2-1, with 13 bases aligning to TRBD2. This CDR3 comprises 15 residues. The junction had 6 bases not matched to a gene; V was cut back by 5 bases and J by 8 bases. The germline V gene encodes CDR1 MNHEY and CDR2 SMNVEV (reference sequence). The CDR3 DNA reads as TGTGCCAGCAGTGAGTGGACTAGCGGGAGCGATGAGCAGTTCTTC. Protein sequence: CASSEWTSGSDEQFF.

The rearrangement joins TRBV2 to TRBJ1-1, with 8 bases lining up with TRBD1. This CDR3 spans 16 amino acids. V was clipped by 6 bases and J by 6 bases; unmatched bases: 15. Germline CDR1 reads SNHLY; CDR2 reads FYNNEI. The CDR3 here is CASSAGTGGLSAEAFF. The CDR3 DNA reads as TGTGCCAGCAGCGCCGGGACAGGTGGGCTTTCGGCTGAAGCTTTCTTT. The whole variable domain, remainder taken from reference TRBV2 and TRBJ1-1, is EPEVTQTPSHQVTQMGQEVILRCVPISNHLYFYWYRQILGQKVEFLVSFYNNEISEKSEIFDDQFSVERPDGSNFTLKIRSTKLEDSAMYFCASSAGTGGLSAEAFFGQGTRLTVV.

V usage is TRBV5-1 and J usage is TRBJ2-1; tentatively, D is TRBD2 (5 bases). Germline V gene lookup returns CDR1 SGHRS and CDR2 YFSETQ. The CDR3 is 14 amino acids. The V end was cut by 0 bases, the J end by 9 bases, with 13 bases between. CDR3 sequence (DNA): TGCGCCAGCAGCTTGGGCGCTAGTGAGGGTGAGCAGTTCTTC. Amino acid sequence: CASSLGASEGEQFF.

The chain is built from TRBV19 and TRBJ2-1; 8 positions match TRBD2. CDR1 and CDR2 (germline): LNHDA, SQIVND (reference sequence). This CDR3 contains 13 residues. The V and J ends lost 4 bases and 6 bases, in that order; junction bases with no gene match: 2. CDR3 in amino acids: CASSNGRGNEQFF. The CDR3 nucleotides read TGTGCCAGTAGTAACGGGAGGGGCAATGAGCAGTTCTTC.

The chain couples TRBV5-1 to TRBJ2-1; 11 nucleotides align to TRBD2. Germline-derived CDR1 and CDR2 are SGHRS and YFSETQ. The J segment lost 8 bases and the V segment lost 0 bases, leaving 7 bases of the junction unmatched. The CDR3 contains 16 residues. The CDR3 DNA follows: TGCGCCAGCAGCTTGGCCGGTAGCGGGGGGGCTGATGAGCAGTTCTTC. Its translation: CASSLAGSGGADEQFF. The whole variable domain, remainder taken from reference TRBV5-1 and TRBJ2-1, is KAGVTQTPRYLIKTRGQQVTLSCSPISGHRSVSWYQQTPGQGLQFLFEYFSETQRNKGNFPGRFSGRQFSNSRSEMNVSTLELGDSALYLCASSLAGSGGADEQFFGPGTRLTVL.

J is TRBJ1-5 and V is TRBV7-8, with D uncertain. Trimming removed 4 bases at V and 9 bases at J, with 10 bases between. The CDR3 consists of 12 residues. Germline values: CDR1 SGHVS, CDR2 FQNEAQ. This CDR3 reads CASSSSGRPQHF. In nucleotides, the CDR3 is TGTGCCAGCAGCTCCAGCGGGCGGCCCCAGCATTTT.

V and J are TRBV6-6 and TRBJ2-7; 13 bases fit TRBD2. With V trimmed by 2 bases and J by 7 bases, 5 bases remained unmatched. The CDR3 extends over 15 amino acids. Germline assignment: CDR1 MNHNY and CDR2 SVGAGI (reference sequence). CDR3 in amino acids: CASSYIVTSGREQYF. DNA of the CDR3: TGTGCCAGCAGTTACATAGTGACTAGCGGGAGGGAGCAGTACTTC.

V usage is TRBV4-1 and J usage is TRBJ2-3; 9 nucleotides line up with TRBD1. The CDR3 loop spans 18 amino acids. V lost 1 base and J lost 4; bases outside the gene matches: 12. In germline, CDR1 is MGHRA, CDR2 YSYEKL. In DNA, the CDR3 is TGCGCCAGCAGCCAAGTGGGGGCCGGGACAGGGAGGGCAGATACGCAGTATTTT. Encoded protein: CASSQVGAGTGRADTQYF.

The V gene is TRBV7-4, the J gene TRBJ2-2; 8 positions match TRBD2. Trimming took 5 bases from V and 4 from J; bases not matched to a gene: 6. The germline V gene has CDR1 SGHVT and CDR2 SQSDAQ. This CDR3 comprises 15 residues. The CDR3 DNA reads TGTGCCAGCAGCCAACGGGGGGGGAGCACCGGGGAGCTGTTTTTT. Its protein is CASSQRGGSTGELFF.

The chain links TRBV4-1 to TRBJ2-1; 7 bases line up with TRBD2. In germline, CDR1 is MGHRA, CDR2 YSYEKL. Trimming cost V 4 bases and J 7 bases; bases outside gene matches: 7. The CDR3 is made up of 14 amino acids. CDR3 DNA sequence: TGCGCCAGCAGCCCCCCGGGCGGGGGTAATGAGCAGTTCTTC. Its translation: CASSPPGGGNEQFF.

V and J are TRBV5-1 and TRBJ1-1; D is uncertain. The V and J ends lost 7 bases and 1 base respectively, with 8 bases between them. Germline CDR1 SGHRS, CDR2 YFSETQ. The CDR3 spans 12 residues. Written as DNA, the CDR3 is TGCGCCAGCGGGCCAGGGAACACTGAAGCTTTCTTT. This codes for CASGPGNTEAFF.

This chain uses TRBV30 with TRBJ2-1; possibly TRBD2 for D (5 bases). The V gene lost 0 bases and the J gene lost 3 bases, with 6 bases spanning the gap. Germline V gene sequence: CDR1 GTSNPN, CDR2 SVGIG (reference sequence). CDR3 length: 13 residues. CDR3 coding DNA: TGTGCCTGGAGTGTCGGGGTCTACAATGAGCAGTTCTTC. Translated: CAWSVGVYNEQFF. Filled out from reference TRBV30 and TRBJ2-1, the complete variable domain reads SQTIHQWPATLVQPVGSPLSLECTVEGTSNPNLYWYRQAAGRGLQLLFYSVGIGQISSEVPQNLSASRPQDRQFILSSKKLLLSDSGFYLCAWSVGVYNEQFFGPGTRLTVL.

The chain has TRBV4-3 and TRBJ2-5; possibly TRBD2 for D (6 bases). Per germline, CDR1 LGHNA and CDR2 YSLEER. The CDR3 is made up of 15 amino acids. V lost 2 bases, J lost 1 base, and 11 bases lay in between. The CDR3 sequence: CASSQFAGTQETQYF. CDR3 sequence (DNA): TGCGCCAGCAGCCAATTCGCGGGAACCCAAGAGACCCAGTACTTC.

V and J are TRBV19 and TRBJ1-5; D not certain. Trimming shortened V by 6 bases and J by 1 base, and 10 bases separated the two germline ends. This CDR3 is built from 14 residues. Germline lookup yields CDR1 LNHDA and CDR2 SQIVND (reference sequence). CDR3 protein: CASRKEWSNQPQHF. The CDR3 nucleotides are TGTGCCAGTAGGAAGGAGTGGAGCAATCAGCCCCAGCATTTT. Combining the CDR3 with reference TRBV19 and TRBJ1-5 gives the whole variable domain DGGITQSPKYLFRKEGQNVTLSCEQNLNHDAMYWYRQDPGQGLRLIYYSQIVNDFQKGDIAEGYSVSREKKESFPLTVTSAQKNPTAFYLCASRKEWSNQPQHFGDGTRLSIL.

Written as DNA, the CDR3 is TGTGCCAGCAGCGATTCAGGGCTAAGCTCCTACGAGCAGTACTTC. Translation: CASSDSGLSSYEQYF. The chain joins TRBV7-9 to TRBJ2-7; weak D call: TRBD1 (5 bases). Germline V CDR1 and CDR2: SEHNR, FQNEAQ (reference sequence). The CDR3 runs to 15 residues. The germline V and J ends were trimmed by 5 bases and 0 bases, with 14 bases remaining between them.